The sequence of this T cell receptor beta chain was determined in a study of shared clonotypes between healthy human individuals. V dropped 1 base and J dropped 7 bases, with 10 bases sitting between them. The CDR3 contains 12 residues. The germline V gene has CDR1 SQVTM and CDR2 ANQGSEA. As originally analysed: With immunoSEQ giving junction-only sequences and no quality scores, filtering differed. Assay used: immunoSEQ multiplex PCR; TCRdb lists only in-frame clones, some missing. That table furnishes V, J and clone size, whereas the DNA furnished D and trimming. Of some 800,000 clones in the sample, about 92% were seen once. As defined, naive CD8 cells were CD45RO-negative and positively selected for CCR7, with terminally differentiated effector memory CD45RA+ cells excluded.

This sequence was found in a man younger than 45 in good health. The chain has TRBV29-1 and TRBJ1-2, with D possibly matching TRBD1 (5 bases). The specimen was naive CD8+ T cells sorted from blood. CDR3 DNA sequence: TGCAGCGTTGAAGTTGGGGGTTCTGGCTACACCTTC. The encoded protein is CSVEVGGSGYTF.